Shown below are 10 T cell receptor beta chains from a single sample sequenced in a study of blood T cell repertoires in COVID-19. Libraries were prepared by immunoSEQ multiplex PCR; TCRdb keeps only in-frame clonotypes and omits some of them. This sample carries tens of thousands of clones, approximately 84% of them seen once, and the ten largest clones take roughly 4.4%. The sample was peripheral blood. These receptors originate from a man in his fifties or sixties with active COVID-19.

CDR3 in amino acids: CASSEAGAVILTEAFF. CDR3 nucleotides: TGTGCCAGCAGTGAAGCGGGAGCGGTCATACTCACTGAAGCTTTCTTT. The chain recombines TRBV25-1 with TRBJ1-1; D is undetermined. CDR1 and CDR2 (germline): MGHDK, SYGVNS. CDR3 length: 16 residues. The ends were cut back, 2 bases at V and 4 bases at J, with 17 bases in the middle.

This chain connects TRBV7-9 to TRBJ1-2; the match to TRBD1 covers 10 bases. J lost 6 bases, V lost 4 bases, and 2 bases had no gene match. Germline CDR1 is SEHNR and CDR2 is FQNEAQ (reference sequence). The CDR3 consists of 13 residues. The CDR3 DNA follows: TGTGCCAGCAGCTGGGGACAGGGGAATGGCTACACCTTC. This sequence encodes CASSWGQGNGYTF. The whole variable domain, remainder taken from reference TRBV7-9 and TRBJ1-2, is DTGVSQNPRHKITKRGQNVTFRCDPISEHNRLYWYRQTLGQGPEFLTYFQNEAQLEKSRLLSDRFSAERPKGSFSTLEIQRTEQGDSAMYLCASSWGQGNGYTFGSGTRLTVV.

The sample holds a few counts of this clone. The rearrangement links TRBV5-1 to TRBJ1-1, with a possible D match to TRBD1 (6 bases). The V end was cut by 5 bases, the J end by 8 bases, with 16 bases between. This CDR3 contains 13 residues. Germline values: CDR1 SGHRS, CDR2 YFSETQ. CDR3 bases: TGCGCCAGCAGACGACAGGAAAACCCAGAAGCTTTCTTT. Translating gives CASRRQENPEAFF.

V is TRBV5-1 and J is TRBJ2-4; TRBD2 aligns across 9 bases. Per germline, CDR1 SGHRS and CDR2 YFSETQ. The V and J ends lost 0 bases and 0 bases, in that order; junction bases with no gene match: 10. The CDR3 has 19 residues. CDR3 in DNA: TGCGCCAGCAGCTTGGCCATGGGCGGGGGGGGCGTAGCCAAAAACATTCAGTACTTC. It specifies CASSLAMGGGGVAKNIQYF. Supplemented by reference TRBV5-1 and TRBJ2-4, the full variable domain reads KAGVTQTPRYLIKTRGQQVTLSCSPISGHRSVSWYQQTPGQGLQFLFEYFSETQRNKGNFPGRFSGRQFSNSRSEMNVSTLELGDSALYLCASSLAMGGGGVAKNIQYFGAGTRLSVL.

The chain joins TRBV12-3 or TRBV12-4 to TRBJ2-7; 7 positions match TRBD2. After removal of 3 bases from V and 2 bases from J, the junction contained 1 base not matched to a gene. The CDR3 has 13 amino acids. The CDR3 region is CASSFGGAYEQYF. In DNA form, the CDR3 reads TGTGCCAGCAGTTTTGGGGGGGCCTACGAGCAGTACTTC.

The chain couples TRBV7-9 to TRBJ1-3; maybe TRBD1 (5 bases). The CDR3 has 15 amino acids. Trimming shortened V by 1 base and J by 0 bases, and 7 bases separated the two germline ends. Germline V gives CDR1 SEHNR, CDR2 FQNEAQ (reference sequence). The DNA of the CDR3 is TGTGCCAGCAGCTTAGGGGACTCCTCTGGAAACACCATATATTTT. This encodes CASSLGDSSGNTIYF.

CDR3 protein: CASSYGTTVNEQFF. DNA for the CDR3: TGTGCCAGCAGTTACGGGACAACAGTCAATGAGCAGTTCTTC. V gene TRBV6-5 combines with J gene TRBJ2-1; the D gene is possibly TRBD1 (6 bases). The V end was cut by 2 bases, the J end by 6 bases, with 11 bases between. The germline V gene has CDR1 MNHEY and CDR2 SVGAGI. The CDR3 runs to 14 residues.

The chain is built from TRBV10-1 and TRBJ2-5; D might be TRBD1 (6 bases). Germline V gives CDR1 WNHNN, CDR2 SYGVQD (reference sequence). V was pared by 2 bases and J by 3 bases, with 13 bases between. The CDR3 spans 15 residues. CDR3 sequence: CASSEDQGPKETQYF. The CDR3, as DNA: TGCGCCAGCAGTGAGGACCAGGGGCCCAAAGAGACCCAGTACTTC.

This sequence joins TRBV10-3 and TRBJ1-6; TRBD1 aligns across 7 bases. The CDR3 runs 14 residues. Germline CDR1 reads ENHRY; CDR2 reads SYGVKD. J was trimmed by 7 bases and V by 5 bases; bases with no gene match: 5. CDR3 sequence (DNA): TGTGCCATCAGTCCAACGGGACAGAATTCACCCCTCCACTTT. It encodes CAISPTGQNSPLHF.

The V gene is TRBV9, the J gene TRBJ2-2; D is possibly TRBD1 (6 bases). The CDR3 has 15 residues. Deletions cut 0 bases from V and 3 bases from J, with 9 bases between. Germline V gene sequence: CDR1 SGDLS, CDR2 YYNGEE. The CDR3: CASSVGTVHTGELFF. The DNA for the CDR3 is TGTGCCAGCAGCGTAGGGACAGTCCACACCGGGGAGCTGTTTTTT.